Detailed here is one T cell receptor (beta chain). These data originate in a study of blood T cell repertoires in COVID-19. The wider study: Researchers got acute and convalescent COVID-19 samples from the United States, Italy and Spain.

The V gene end was trimmed by 4 bases and the J gene end by 10 bases; junction bases not matched to a gene: 14. Germline V gene lookup returns CDR1 SGHVS and CDR2 FNYEAQ. CDR3 length equals 15 residues. The repertoire was sequenced with immunoSEQ multiplex PCR; TCRdb's copy has only in-frame clones and lacks some. The data hold 200,000 to 250,000 clones, with approximately 84% observed a single time. The chain combines TRBV7-6 with TRBJ1-1, with 8 bases matching TRBD1. Sequenced material: peripheral blood. This TCR came from a woman older than 75 with acute or convalescent COVID-19. CDR3 loop: CASSYGQGHLSGAFF. The CDR3 DNA reads TGTGCCAGCAGCTACGGACAGGGCCACCTCTCGGGAGCTTTCTTT.